This entry is about one T cell receptor beta chain. The antigen remains unidentified. Additional DNA sequences in this sample encode the identical CDR3. The germline V and J ends were trimmed by 0 bases and 4 bases, with 1 base remaining between them. The CDR3 consists of 11 residues. CDR1 and CDR2 (germline): DFQATT, SNEGSKA (reference sequence). This record belongs to a study of cytotoxic CD8 clonotypes in ibrutinib-treated CLL. Across the whole study: Fewer than 13 relapsed/refractory, roughly 15 treatment-naive; fewer than 18 IGHV unmutated. Outcomes included 24 partial and 2 complete responses; after median roughly 70 months, 14 stayed remitted and approximately 12 progressed. Response specimens were obtained following a median treatment duration of around 12 months, with a range of 6 to 36. Study-wide results and limits: Baseline clonality exceeded age-matched healthy donors and tracked circulating CD8+ T-cell counts.

Only in-frame clones appear in the TCRdb table, and some are missing; sequencing was by immunoSEQ multiplex PCR. The sample lists roughly 250,000 clones, roughly 74% occurring once. The genes are TRBV20-1 and TRBJ1-5; D remains unclear. The source material was PBMCs, sampled after 24 months of ibrutinib treatment. The sequence came from a human donor with chronic lymphocytic leukemia. CDR3 protein: CSARENQPQHF. CDR3 nucleotides: TGCAGTGCTAGAGAGAATCAGCCCCAGCATTTT.